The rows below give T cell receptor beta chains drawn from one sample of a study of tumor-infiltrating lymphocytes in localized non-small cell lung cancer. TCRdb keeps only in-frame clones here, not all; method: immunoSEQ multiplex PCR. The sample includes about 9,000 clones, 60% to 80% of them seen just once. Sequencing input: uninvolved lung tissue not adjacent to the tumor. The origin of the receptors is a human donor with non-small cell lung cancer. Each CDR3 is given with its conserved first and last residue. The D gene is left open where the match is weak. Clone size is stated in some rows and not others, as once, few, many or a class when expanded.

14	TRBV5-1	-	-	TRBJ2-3	CASSSTGTTDTQYF	TGCGCCAGCAGCTCTACAGGGACCACAGATACGCAGTATTTT
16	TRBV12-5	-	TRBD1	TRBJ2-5	CASGTRQGGIRETQYF	TGTGCTAGTGGAACCCGACAGGGGGGGATCCGAGAGACCCAGTACTTC
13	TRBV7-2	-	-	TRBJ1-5	CASSSTDWQPQHF	TGTGCCAGCAGCTCGACAGACTGGCAGCCCCAGCATTTT
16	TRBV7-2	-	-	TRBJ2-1	CASALRGGLVHNEQFF	TGTGCCAGCGCTCTTAGGGGGGGATTGGTGCACAATGAGCAGTTCTTC
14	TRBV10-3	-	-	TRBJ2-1	CASSFALSHNEQFF	TGTGCCAGCAGTTTTGCTCTCTCTCACAATGAGCAGTTCTTC
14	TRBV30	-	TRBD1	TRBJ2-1	CAWSVLGTGNEQFF	TGTGCCTGGAGTGTACTTGGGACAGGGAATGAGCAGTTCTTC
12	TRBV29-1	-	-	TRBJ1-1	CSVLGGNTEAFF	TGCAGCGTCCTAGGGGGTAACACTGAAGCTTTCTTT
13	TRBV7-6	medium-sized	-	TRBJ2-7	CASSSGVMGEQYF	TGTGCCAGCAGCTCCGGGGTGATGGGGGAGCAGTACTTC
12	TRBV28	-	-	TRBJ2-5	CASSLLQETQYF	TGTGCCAGCAGTTTGCTTCAAGAGACCCAGTACTTC
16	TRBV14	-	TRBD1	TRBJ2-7	CASSQVGDRGLYEQYF	TGTGCCAGCAGCCAAGTGGGCGACAGGGGCCTCTACGAGCAGTACTTC
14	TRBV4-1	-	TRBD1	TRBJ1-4	CASSQGTGDEKLFF	TGCGCCAGCAGCCAGGGGACAGGGGACGAAAAACTGTTTTTT
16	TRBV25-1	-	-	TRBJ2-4	CASSESRGRAKNIQYF	TGTGCCAGCAGTGAATCAAGGGGTAGGGCCAAAAACATTCAGTACTTC
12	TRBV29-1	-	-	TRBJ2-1	CSVGNDYNEQFF	TGCAGCGTTGGTAACGACTACAATGAGCAGTTCTTC
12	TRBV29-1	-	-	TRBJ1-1	CSVFRYNTEAFF	TGCAGCGTCTTCAGATATAACACTGAAGCTTTCTTT
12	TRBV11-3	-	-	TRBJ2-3	CASTKSADTQYF	TGTGCCAGCACGAAAAGCGCAGATACGCAGTATTTT
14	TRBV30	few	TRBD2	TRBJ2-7	CAWSGTSGVYEQYF	TGTGCCTGGAGCGGGACTAGCGGGGTCTACGAGCAGTACTTC
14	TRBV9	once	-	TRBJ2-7	CASSVEWRSYEQYF	TGTGCCAGCAGCGTAGAGTGGCGCAGCTACGAGCAGTACTTC
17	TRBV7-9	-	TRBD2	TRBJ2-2	CASSSMALAGAVGELFF	TGTGCCAGCAGCTCAATGGCACTAGCGGGAGCGGTCGGGGAGCTGTTTTTT
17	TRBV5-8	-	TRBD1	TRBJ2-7	CASSPGTGAGGRYEQYF	TGTGCCAGCAGCCCCGGGACAGGGGCGGGGGGTCGGTACGAGCAGTACTTC
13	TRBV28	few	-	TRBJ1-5	CASKGGPYQPQHF	TGTGCCAGCAAGGGGGGGCCCTATCAGCCCCAGCATTTT
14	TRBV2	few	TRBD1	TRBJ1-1	CASNPRQGRTEAFF	TGTGCCAGCAACCCGAGACAGGGCAGAACTGAAGCTTTCTTT
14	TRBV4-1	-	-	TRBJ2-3	CASSQEVRVDTQYF	TGCGCCAGCAGCCAAGAGGTGCGAGTTGATACGCAGTATTTT